Sequencing of this T cell receptor (beta chain) was carried out in a study of cytomegalovirus exposure and HLA in healthy donors. Broader study findings: In a later analysis, parvovirus B19, influenza, CMV and Epstein-Barr virus appeared linked to several top co-occurrence clusters.

The CDR3 totals 13 residues. Per the germline V gene, CDR1 is MNHEY and CDR2 is SMNVEV (reference sequence). The V segment lost 5 bases and the J segment 3 bases; nucleotides outside the gene matches: 3. Note on this clone: No antigen is known for it.

As for the donors, each was a healthy bone marrow donor. This PCR relied on a set of 60 Vbeta primers and 13 Jbeta primers. Repertoires were generated with immunoSEQ multiplex PCR, while TCRdb's copy carries only in-frame clones and drops some. This table has about 96,000 clones, 65% to 85% appearing once. This sequence joins TRBV27 and TRBJ2-7; TRBD1 agrees at 8 bases. Sequencing used PBMCs. The clonotype originates from a female donor in good health and CMV-seropositive. CDR3 in DNA: TGTGCCAGCAGTATCGACAGGGGCTACGAGCAGTACTTC. Its protein is CASSIDRGYEQYF.